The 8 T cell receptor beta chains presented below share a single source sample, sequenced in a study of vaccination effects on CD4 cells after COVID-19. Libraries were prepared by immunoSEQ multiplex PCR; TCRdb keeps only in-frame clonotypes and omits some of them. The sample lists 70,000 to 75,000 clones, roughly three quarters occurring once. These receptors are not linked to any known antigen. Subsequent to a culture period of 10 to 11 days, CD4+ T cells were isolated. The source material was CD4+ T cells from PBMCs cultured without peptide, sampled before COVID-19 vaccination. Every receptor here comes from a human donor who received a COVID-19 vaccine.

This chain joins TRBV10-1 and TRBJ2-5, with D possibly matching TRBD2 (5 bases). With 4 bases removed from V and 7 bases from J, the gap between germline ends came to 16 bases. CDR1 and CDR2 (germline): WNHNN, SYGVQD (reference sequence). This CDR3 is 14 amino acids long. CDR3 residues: CASSAGLQDVTQYF. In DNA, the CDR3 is TGCGCCAGCAGTGCCGGACTCCAAGACGTGACCCAGTACTTC.

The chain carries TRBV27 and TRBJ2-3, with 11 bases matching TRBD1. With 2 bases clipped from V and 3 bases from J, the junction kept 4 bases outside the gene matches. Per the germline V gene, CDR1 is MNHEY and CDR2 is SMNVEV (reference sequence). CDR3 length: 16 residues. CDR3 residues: CASSLGTGGSTDTQYF. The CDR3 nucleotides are TGTGCCAGCAGTTTAGGGACAGGGGGTTCGACAGATACGCAGTATTTT.

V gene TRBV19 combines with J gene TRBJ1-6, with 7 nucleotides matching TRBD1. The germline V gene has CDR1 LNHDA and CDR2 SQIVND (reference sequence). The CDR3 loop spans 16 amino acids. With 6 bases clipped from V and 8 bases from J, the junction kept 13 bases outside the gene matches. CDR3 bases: TGTGCCAGTAGCCTCGCTCAGGGGGACTTGGATTCACCCCTCCACTTT. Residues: CASSLAQGDLDSPLHF.

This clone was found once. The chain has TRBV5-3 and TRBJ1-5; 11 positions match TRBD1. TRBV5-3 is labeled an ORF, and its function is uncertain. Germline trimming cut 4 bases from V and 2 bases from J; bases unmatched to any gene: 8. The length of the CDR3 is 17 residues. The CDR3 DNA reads TGTGCCAGAAGCACCGGACAGGGGGCGGTATGCAATCAGCCCCAGCATTTT. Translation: CARSTGQGAVCNQPQHF.

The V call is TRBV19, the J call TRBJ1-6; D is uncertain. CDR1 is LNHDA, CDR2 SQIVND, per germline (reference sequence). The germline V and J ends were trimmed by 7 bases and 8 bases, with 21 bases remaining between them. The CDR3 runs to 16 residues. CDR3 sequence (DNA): TGTGCCAGTAAGCTCGGCTGGGCCGATAATTATTCACCCCTCCACTTT. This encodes CASKLGWADNYSPLHF.

The CDR3 sequence is CASSPRQGSGANVLTF. In DNA form, the CDR3 reads TGTGCCAGTAGTCCGCGACAGGGTTCAGGGGCCAACGTCCTGACTTTC. The genes are TRBV19 and TRBJ2-6; 7 positions match TRBD1. Germline-derived CDR1 and CDR2 are LNHDA and SQIVND (reference sequence). This CDR3 contains 16 residues. Unmatched junction bases numbered 8, after V lost 5 bases and J lost 4 bases.

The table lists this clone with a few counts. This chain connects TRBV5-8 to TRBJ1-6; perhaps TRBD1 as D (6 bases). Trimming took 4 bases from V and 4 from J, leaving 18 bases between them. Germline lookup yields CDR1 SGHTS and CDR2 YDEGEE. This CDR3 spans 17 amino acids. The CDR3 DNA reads TGTGCCAGCAGCCCTGATCCGGACAGCAATTATAATTCACCCCTCCACTTT. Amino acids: CASSPDPDSNYNSPLHF.

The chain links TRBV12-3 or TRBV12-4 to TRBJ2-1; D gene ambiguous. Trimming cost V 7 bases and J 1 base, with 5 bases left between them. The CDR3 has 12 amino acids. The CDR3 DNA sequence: TGTGCCAGCACCGCGTCCTACAATGAGCAGTTCTTC. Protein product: CASTASYNEQFF.